This TCR beta chain was observed in a study of technical replicates of blood from several donors. Libraries were prepared by immunoSEQ multiplex PCR; TCRdb keeps only in-frame clonotypes and omits some of them. The sample consists of about 83,000 clones, about 91% of them appearing once. The CDR3 consists of 12 residues. Germline CDR1 is SNHLY and CDR2 is FYNNEI. Trimming stripped 8 bases from V and 5 bases from J, with 12 bases between. The sequence derives from a human donor in good health. The chain recombines TRBV2 with TRBJ2-5; no clear D gene. The sequenced material came from T cells isolated from PBMCs. CDR3 in DNA: TGTGCCAGCGAGAGCCCATCGGAGACCCAGTACTTC. Protein product: CASESPSETQYF.